The 21 T cell receptor beta chains listed next were all sequenced from one sample in a study of read filtering for tumor transcriptome and immune sequencing. From roughly 390 ng of RNA, a library with molecular barcoded alpha/delta and beta/gamma adaptors was made. TCRdb reprocessed the reads via MiXCR and lists one record per CDR3 protein. The sample lists tens of thousands of distinct CDR3 sequences, about 21% occurring once. Input material: a population of CD138-negative cells sorted from bone marrow. These receptors all come from a donor aged 40 or over with multiple myeloma.

The rearrangement joins TRBV6-5 to TRBJ1-4, with no clear D. Deletions cut 8 bases from V and 4 bases from J, with 5 bases between. Germline CDR1 reads MNHEY; CDR2 reads SVGAGI. CDR3 length: 11 amino acids. CDR3 bases: TGTGCCAGCCGCAGTAATGAAAAACTGTTTTTT. This sequence encodes CASRSNEKLFF.

A note on this clonotype: Lacking the conserved final phenylalanine or tryptophan, this CDR3 likely reflects a read error. The chain joins TRBV29-1 to TRBJ1-1; 7 nucleotides align to TRBD1. Germline CDR1 is SQVTM and CDR2 is ANQGSEA. Trimming removed 4 bases from V and 8 bases from J; junction bases left unmatched: 4. The length of the CDR3 is 11 residues. The CDR3 DNA reads TGCAGCGTTGTTCGGGGACAGGAAGCTTTCTCT. It specifies CSVVRGQEAFS.

This chain joins TRBV19 and TRBJ2-2, with D hard to call. With 1 base removed from V and 1 base from J, the gap between germline ends came to 4 bases. The germline CDR1 and CDR2 sequences are LNHDA and SQIVND (reference sequence). The CDR3 consists of 14 residues. The CDR3 protein is CASSIGGNTGELFF. CDR3 sequence (DNA): TGTGCCAGTAGTATAGGGGGGAACACCGGGGAGCTGTTTTTT.

This clonotype was seen repeatedly, ten times or more. The chain couples TRBV7-3 to TRBJ2-3, with TRBD2 matching over 8 bases. The CDR3 has 16 amino acids. V was pared by 4 bases and J by 6 bases, with 12 bases of the junction left unmatched. CDR1 is SGHTA, CDR2 FQGTGA, per germline. CDR3 nucleotide sequence: TGTGCCAGCAGCTCCCGGGCGGCGGGGGGCAAGGATACGCAGTATTTT. This gives the protein CASSSRAAGGKDTQYF.

There are many counts of this clonotype. V and J are TRBV11-3 and TRBJ2-1, with D perhaps TRBD1 (7 bases). Looked up from germline, CDR1 is SGHNT and CDR2 is YENEEA. The V end lost 5 bases, the J end lost 15 bases, and 17 bases lay between the germline ends. The CDR3 covers 12 residues. Written as DNA, the CDR3 is TGTGCCAGCAGCCCGACCCAGGGGGGTCTGTTCTTC. Its translation: CASSPTQGGLFF.

This clonotype was observed many times. The CDR3 DNA sequence: TGTGCCAGCAGTTTCGGACCAGACAATGAGCAGTTCTTC. Translation: CASSFGPDNEQFF. V usage is TRBV2 and J usage is TRBJ2-1; no firm D call. CDR1 SNHLY and CDR2 FYNNEI come from the germline V gene. V lost 5 bases to trimming and J lost 5 bases, with 10 bases between them. CDR3 length equals 13 residues.

This clonotype has at least ten counts. This chain uses TRBV20-1 with TRBJ2-3, with 8 bases aligning to TRBD2. Per germline, CDR1 DFQATT and CDR2 SNEGSKA (reference sequence). V lost 0 bases to trimming and J lost 1 base; unmatched junction nucleotides: 3. CDR3 length: 15 amino acids. CDR3 in amino acids: CSARDGRAGTDTQYF. The CDR3 coding sequence is TGCAGTGCTAGAGACGGGAGGGCCGGCACAGATACGCAGTATTTT.

This clonotype appeared a few times. V gene TRBV3-1 combines with J gene TRBJ1-3; the D gene is possibly TRBD1 (6 bases). The CDR3 contains 17 residues. Germline CDR1 reads LGHDT; CDR2 reads YNNKEL (reference sequence). Trimming pared 4 bases from V and 0 bases from J, leaving 16 bases between. The CDR3 loop reads CASSRRAGQSSGNTIYF. The CDR3 region has the DNA TGTGCCAGCAGCCGCCGAGCCGGACAGTCCTCTGGAAACACCATATATTTT.

This clonotype was observed at least ten times. The chain is built from TRBV5-1 and TRBJ1-5, with a tentative D call TRBD1 (6 bases). CDR1 is SGHRS, CDR2 YFSETQ, per germline. V gave up 1 base and J gave up 5 bases, with 10 bases separating them. The CDR3 extends over 14 amino acids. The CDR3 bases are TGCGCCAGCAGCTTGCAGGCAGGGGATCAGCCCCAGCATTTT. Protein: CASSLQAGDQPQHF.

This clonotype showed up many times. This chain connects TRBV9 to TRBJ2-2; 7 nucleotides line up with TRBD2. Germline trimming cut 0 bases from V and 5 bases from J; bases unmatched to any gene: 4. Per the germline V gene, CDR1 is SGDLS and CDR2 is YYNGEE. The CDR3 totals 15 residues. CDR3 sequence reads: CASSVVSGVTGELFF. The CDR3 DNA sequence: TGTGCCAGCAGCGTAGTAAGCGGGGTTACCGGGGAGCTGTTTTTT.

The sample holds many counts of this clonotype. The chain combines TRBV5-1 with TRBJ2-5; D might be TRBD1 (5 bases). CDR3 length: 13 amino acids. In germline, CDR1 is SGHRS, CDR2 YFSETQ. V was trimmed by 4 bases and J by 5 bases, leaving 12 bases between them. CDR3 nucleotides: TGCGCCAGCAGCCTGGACACGACTGAGACCCAGTACTTC. Translating gives CASSLDTTETQYF. Combining the CDR3 with reference TRBV5-1 and TRBJ2-5 gives the whole variable domain KAGVTQTPRYLIKTRGQQVTLSCSPISGHRSVSWYQQTPGQGLQFLFEYFSETQRNKGNFPGRFSGRQFSNSRSEMNVSTLELGDSALYLCASSLDTTETQYFGPGTRLLVL.

The DNA of the CDR3 is TGTGCCAGTAGTAGTGGTAGCGGAGCGACAGATACGCAGTATTTT. This gives the protein CASSSGSGATDTQYF. The J gene is TRBJ2-3, the V gene TRBV19; perhaps TRBD2 as D (6 bases). Germline lookup yields CDR1 LNHDA and CDR2 SQIVND (reference sequence). This CDR3 has 15 amino acids. The V gene lost 4 bases and the J gene lost 3 bases, with 14 bases spanning the gap.

Relative to its sample, this clonotype is medium-sized. This rearrangement joins TRBV19 to TRBJ2-1, with D possibly TRBD2 on 7 matching bases. The CDR3 sequence is 13 residues long. Deletions cut 5 bases from V and 7 bases from J, with 12 bases between. Germline loops: CDR1 LNHDA, CDR2 SQIVND (reference sequence). CDR3 sequence (DNA): TGTGCCAGTAGTTACGCGGGGGCTAATGAGCAGTTCTTC. Amino acid sequence: CASSYAGANEQFF.

The V gene is TRBV10-3, the J gene TRBJ2-7; 10 positions match TRBD2. The junction had 10 bases not matched to a gene; V was cut back by 6 bases and J by 5 bases. The germline CDR1 and CDR2 sequences are ENHRY and SYGVKD. The CDR3 is 15 amino acids. The CDR3 loop reads CAIRALAGRENEQYF. The CDR3 nucleotides read TGTGCCATCAGAGCACTAGCGGGAAGGGAGAACGAGCAGTACTTC.

Notes on this clonotype: This could be a read error, since a much larger clone is one nucleotide away. Without the conserved terminal phenylalanine or tryptophan, this CDR3 likely stems from a read error. The chain combines TRBV20-1 with TRBJ2-5, with TRBD2 matching over 8 bases. The ends lost 6 bases at V and 3 bases at J; junction bases unmatched: 9. The CDR3 totals 14 residues. In germline, CDR1 is DFQATT, CDR2 SNEGSKA (reference sequence). The CDR3 region has the DNA TGCAGTGCCGGGGGGGCGGGAAGGGAAGAGACCCAGTACCTC. Protein sequence: CSAGGAGREETQYL.

This clonotype has a count of ten or more. The rearrangement uses TRBV6-2 or TRBV6-3 and TRBJ2-3; TRBD1 or TRBD2 may be the D gene (6 bases each). CDR3 length equals 16 residues. Trimming shortened V by 8 bases and J by 2 bases, and 20 bases separated the two germline ends. Germline CDR1 is MNHEY and CDR2 is SVGEGT. The CDR3 here is CASQGGGRTDTDTQYF. CDR3 coding DNA: TGTGCCAGCCAAGGAGGGGGGAGGACTGACACAGATACGCAGTATTTT.

This clonotype has ten or more counts. The DNA for the CDR3 is TGCAGTGCTAGGGGGGGCTGGGACAATCAGCCCCAGCATTTT. Protein: CSARGGWDNQPQHF. V is TRBV20-1 and J is TRBJ1-5; D is possibly TRBD1 (6 bases). CDR1 is DFQATT, CDR2 SNEGSKA, per germline (reference sequence). The V end was cut by 3 bases, the J end by 3 bases, with 12 bases between. CDR3 length: 14 amino acids.

In this sample, this clonotype turned up many times. V is TRBV5-1 and J is TRBJ2-5; D possibly uses TRBD1 or TRBD2 (5 bases each). V shed 0 bases and J shed 4 bases, with 7 bases lying between them. The length of the CDR3 is 13 residues. CDR1 SGHRS and CDR2 YFSETQ come from the germline V gene. CDR3 DNA: TGCGCCAGCAGCTTGGGGGGGTTAGAGACCCAGTACTTC. Translation: CASSLGGLETQYF.

V gene TRBV7-6 combines with J gene TRBJ2-2, with 10 bases fitting TRBD1. This CDR3 is built from 16 residues. Germline CDR1 reads SGHVS; CDR2 reads FNYEAQ. After removal of 2 bases from V and 4 bases from J, the junction contained 4 bases not matched to a gene. CDR3 coding DNA: TGTGCCAGCAGCTTACCGGGACAGGGGAGCACCGGGGAGCTGTTTTTT. Its protein product is CASSLPGQGSTGELFF.

This clonotype has a count of ten or more. The chain employs TRBV6-6 and TRBJ2-1, with 9 bases matching TRBD1. The CDR3 has 15 amino acids. CDR1 and CDR2 (germline): MNHNY, SVGAGI (reference sequence). V lost 7 bases, J lost 4 bases, and 8 bases stayed unmatched. The CDR3 bases are TGTGCCAGCAAATGGGGGACAGGGAGATACAATGAGCAGTTCTTC. Residues: CASKWGTGRYNEQFF.

About this clonotype: This may be a read error, as it is one base from a much larger clone. The chain employs TRBV27 and TRBJ1-4; 8 bases line up with TRBD1. Germline V gene sequence: CDR1 MNHEY, CDR2 SMNVEV (reference sequence). The CDR3 runs to 14 residues. With V trimmed by 9 bases and J by 9 bases, 12 bases remained unmatched. CDR3 amino acids: CARSPGQGAKKLFF. The CDR3 region has the DNA TGTGCCAGAAGTCCCGGCCAGGGGGCCAAAAAACTGTTTTTT.